This TCR beta chain was recorded in a study of blood T cell repertoires in COVID-19. Study details: PBMCs, B-cell-depleted T cells, or T cells provided the cDNA or gDNA that made up the material.

The germline V gene has CDR1 SGDLS and CDR2 YYNGEE. The CDR3 spans 17 residues. The V gene end was trimmed by 4 bases and the J gene end by 8 bases; junction bases not matched to a gene: 19. Authors' processing steps: Amplification with reference gene primers provided the estimates of nucleated cell counts. Using immunoSEQ multiplex PCR, the repertoire was profiled, and TCRdb retains in-frame clones only, with some absent. For V, J and clone size, that table is used; D and trimming come from the DNA. This table has about 150,000 clones, around 85% appearing once. This TCR was recovered from a woman aged 55 to 70 with acute or convalescent COVID-19. The gene calls are TRBV9 and TRBJ1-2; 8 bases match TRBD1. Sequencing was done on a sample of peripheral blood. The CDR3 loop is CASSLGQGSTTPWGYTF. CDR3 nucleotides: TGTGCCAGCAGCCTCGGACAGGGATCGACGACACCCTGGGGCTACACCTTC. Drawing the rest from reference TRBV9 and TRBJ1-2, the complete variable domain is DSGVTQTPKHLITATGQRVTLRCSPRSGDLSVYWYQQSLDQGLQFLIQYYNGEERAKGNILERFSAQQFPDLHSELNLSSLELGDSALYFCASSLGQGSTTPWGYTFGSGTRLTVV.